What follows are 31 T cell receptor beta chains derived from one specimen sequenced in a study of blood T cell repertoires in COVID-19. Here immunoSEQ multiplex PCR was the method, and the copy in TCRdb shows in-frame clones only, minus some. This sample has 150,000 or so clones; around 86% occur once, and the top ten carry 5.5% to 7.5%. Sample: peripheral blood. The receptors shown here come from a man at least 80 years old with acute or convalescent COVID-19.

The rearrangement links TRBV7-2 to TRBJ2-1; 8 positions agree with TRBD2. V gave up 6 bases and J gave up 6 bases; unmatched junction bases: 10. CDR1 and CDR2 (germline): SGHTA, FQGNSA. The CDR3 runs to 15 residues. The DNA of the CDR3 is TGTGCCAGCAGTATGTTTGGACTAGCCCTCAATGAGCAGTTCTTC. Amino acids: CASSMFGLALNEQFF.

This chain connects TRBV2 to TRBJ2-5, with D perhaps TRBD2 (7 bases). Germline assignment: CDR1 SNHLY and CDR2 FYNNEI. CDR3 size: 14 residues. Trimming took 6 bases from V and 3 from J, leaving 14 bases between them. The CDR3 DNA reads as TGTGCCAGCAGGCGGGCGGGGGCGGAAGAGACCCAGTACTTC. Protein product: CASRRAGAEETQYF.

The rearrangement joins TRBV19 to TRBJ2-6; D perhaps matches TRBD1 (6 bases). The CDR3 totals 19 residues. Germline V gene sequence: CDR1 LNHDA, CDR2 SQIVND (reference sequence). Trimming removed 5 bases at V and 0 bases at J, with 20 bases between. The CDR3 loop reads CASSDNPRDIFSGANVLTF. For the CDR3, the DNA is TGTGCCAGTAGTGACAACCCCCGGGACATATTCTCTGGGGCCAACGTCCTGACTTTC.

J is TRBJ2-3 and V is TRBV28; TRBD1 might be the D (5 bases). The CDR3 totals 14 residues. The V end was cut by 4 bases, the J end by 5 bases, with 13 bases between. Germline loops: CDR1 MDHEN, CDR2 SYDVKM. In DNA form, the CDR3 reads TGTGCCAGCAGTTCCCGCAGGGCCCGAGATACGCAGTATTTT. The encoded protein is CASSSRRARDTQYF.

The chain carries TRBV25-1 and TRBJ2-3; perhaps TRBD2 as D (6 bases). Trimming stripped 6 bases from V and 7 bases from J, with 23 bases between. CDR1 MGHDK and CDR2 SYGVNS come from the germline V gene. The CDR3 runs to 16 residues. Here the CDR3 DNA reads TGTGCCAGCAGCCCAACCGGCGGGGACGGAGGGTATACGCAGTATTTT. Its translation: CASSPTGGDGGYTQYF.

The chain couples TRBV6-1 to TRBJ1-2; 7 bases are shared with TRBD1. The junction had 11 bases not matched to a gene; V was cut back by 3 bases and J by 7 bases. Germline CDR1 is MNHNS and CDR2 is SASEGT. The CDR3 has 15 amino acids. This chain's CDR3 is CASSESTGTWGGYTF. Here the CDR3 DNA reads TGTGCCAGCAGTGAGTCGACAGGGACTTGGGGTGGCTACACCTTC.

The chain joins TRBV4-1 to TRBJ1-5, with a possible D match to TRBD1 (5 bases). The CDR3 is 16 residues long. CDR1 MGHRA and CDR2 YSYEKL come from the germline V gene. With 0 bases removed from V and 6 bases from J, the gap between germline ends came to 15 bases. For the CDR3, the DNA is TGCGCCAGCAGCCAAGAGGGCGGGGGGTTTGGTCAGCCCCAGCATTTT. Protein sequence: CASSQEGGGFGQPQHF.

V gene TRBV3-1 (or the pseudogene TRBV3-2) combines with J gene TRBJ2-2; 7 bases fit TRBD2. This CDR3 comprises 15 residues. Trimming took 3 bases from V and 1 from J; bases not matched to a gene: 2. CDR1 LGHDT and CDR2 YNNKEL come from the germline V gene (reference sequence). The CDR3 is CASSHSGGNTGELFF. As DNA, the CDR3 is TGTGCCAGCAGCCACTCGGGGGGGAACACCGGGGAGCTGTTTTTT.

This rearrangement joins TRBV6-5 to TRBJ2-4, with a tentative D call TRBD1 (5 bases). Germline loops: CDR1 MNHEY, CDR2 SVGAGI. Deletions cut 3 bases from V and 5 bases from J, with 8 bases between. The CDR3 extends over 13 amino acids. The CDR3 is CASSYPTENIQYF. The CDR3 DNA reads as TGTGCCAGCAGTTATCCGACAGAAAACATTCAGTACTTC.

The rearrangement joins TRBV7-3 to TRBJ1-6; the D is unclear. The CDR3 contains 13 residues. Germline CDR1 is SGHTA and CDR2 is FQGTGA. V dropped 0 bases and J dropped 8 bases, with 5 bases sitting between them. The CDR3 DNA is TGTGCCAGCAGCTTAACGGCAGATTCACCCCTCCACTTT. This translates into CASSLTADSPLHF.

This clone was observed a single time. The V and J genes are TRBV7-9 and TRBJ1-4; 7 positions agree with TRBD1. The CDR3 is 16 amino acids. Germline lookup yields CDR1 SEHNR and CDR2 FQNEAQ (reference sequence). V lost 2 bases and J lost 4; bases outside the gene matches: 7. The DNA of the CDR3 is TGTGCCAGCAGCTTAAGTAGTGGGACAGTTAATGAAAAACTGTTTTTT. Protein sequence: CASSLSSGTVNEKLFF.

This chain's CDR3 is CASSLGAGALEAFF. The CDR3 DNA reads TGTGCCAGCAGCTTAGGGGCAGGGGCCCTTGAAGCTTTCTTT. The chain couples TRBV7-9 to TRBJ1-1; maybe TRBD1 (6 bases). The CDR3 has 14 amino acids. V lost 1 base to trimming and J lost 7 bases, with 13 bases between them. Germline CDR1 SEHNR, CDR2 FQNEAQ (reference sequence). The variable domain in full, completed from reference TRBV7-9 and TRBJ1-1, reads DTGVSQNPRHKITKRGQNVTFRCDPISEHNRLYWYRQTLGQGPEFLTYFQNEAQLEKSRLLSDRFSAERPKGSFSTLEIQRTEQGDSAMYLCASSLGAGALEAFFGQGTRLTVV.

The chain links TRBV10-3 to TRBJ1-1; 8 positions agree with TRBD1. Germline V gene lookup returns CDR1 ENHRY and CDR2 SYGVKD. Trimming took 2 bases from V and 8 from J; bases not matched to a gene: 10. The CDR3 contains 15 residues. The CDR3 DNA reads as TGTGCCATCAGTGAGGGCAGACAGGGGCTCGGAGAAGCTTTCTTT. Amino acid sequence: CAISEGRQGLGEAFF.

The rearrangement links TRBV7-2 to TRBJ2-7, with D hard to call. CDR3 length: 14 residues. CDR1 is SGHTA, CDR2 FQGNSA, per germline. The ends were cut back, 3 bases at V and 2 bases at J, with 11 bases in the middle. CDR3 sequence reads: CASSFVGGTYEQYF. CDR3 DNA: TGTGCCAGCAGCTTTGTTGGCGGTACCTACGAGCAGTACTTC.

CDR3 in amino acids: CASSRGGQPQHF. CDR3 DNA sequence: TGTGCCAGCAGCCGTGGAGGTCAGCCCCAGCATTTT. J is TRBJ1-5 and V is TRBV5-8; D is ambiguous. V gave up 4 bases and J gave up 6 bases, with 8 bases separating them. Germline loops: CDR1 SGHTS, CDR2 YDEGEE. CDR3 length: 12 residues.

The genes are TRBV7-9 and TRBJ2-5; D is possibly TRBD1 (6 bases). The V end lost 1 base, the J end lost 4 bases, and 13 bases lay between the germline ends. This CDR3 contains 15 residues. In germline, CDR1 is SEHNR, CDR2 FQNEAQ (reference sequence). This CDR3 reads CASSLGTGYLETQYF. The CDR3 bases are TGTGCCAGCAGCTTAGGAACAGGGTATTTAGAGACCCAGTACTTC.

The rearrangement links TRBV19 to TRBJ2-5; the match to TRBD1 covers 8 bases. Unmatched junction bases numbered 6, after V lost 7 bases and J lost 2 bases. This CDR3 contains 14 residues. Germline CDR1 reads LNHDA; CDR2 reads SQIVND (reference sequence). CDR3: CASNVNRGQETQYF. Here the CDR3 DNA reads TGTGCCAGTAACGTTAACAGGGGGCAAGAGACCCAGTACTTC.

This chain uses TRBV2 with TRBJ2-4; no reliable D call. The germline V and J ends were trimmed by 1 base and 0 bases, with 7 bases remaining between them. The length of the CDR3 is 15 residues. Germline V gene lookup returns CDR1 SNHLY and CDR2 FYNNEI. CDR3 sequence (DNA): TGTGCCAGCAGTGAAGGAGAACTAGCCAAAAACATTCAGTACTTC. It translates to CASSEGELAKNIQYF.

This clone was seen just once. The J gene is TRBJ2-3, the V gene TRBV29-1, with D perhaps matching TRBD2 (5 bases). Germline lookup yields CDR1 SQVTM and CDR2 ANQGSEA. This CDR3 region has 15 residues. Trimming pared 1 base from V and 0 bases from J, leaving 11 bases between. CDR3 region: CSVEGRRASTDTQYF. In nucleotides, the CDR3 is TGCAGCGTTGAAGGACGGCGGGCCAGCACAGATACGCAGTATTTT.

V gene TRBV6-5 combines with J gene TRBJ1-1, with unresolved D. The V gene lost 7 bases and the J gene lost 2 bases, with 14 bases spanning the gap. Per the germline V gene, CDR1 is MNHEY and CDR2 is SVGAGI. CDR3 length: 14 residues. The CDR3 bases are TGTGCCAGCACGGCCCTGACACTTAACACTGAAGCTTTCTTT. The encoded protein is CASTALTLNTEAFF.

This chain connects TRBV3-1 (or the pseudogene TRBV3-2) to TRBJ1-2; D is unresolved. V lost 3 bases, J lost 3 bases, and 17 bases lay in between. The CDR3 sequence is 16 residues long. Germline V lookup: CDR1 LGHDT, CDR2 YNNKEL (reference sequence). CDR3 in amino acids: CASSHPPGVRDYGYTF. DNA for the CDR3: TGTGCCAGCAGCCACCCCCCGGGTGTACGAGACTATGGCTACACCTTC.

The chain has TRBV19 and TRBJ1-5; D gene unclear. This CDR3 comprises 16 residues. Trimming stripped 3 bases from V and 2 bases from J, with 14 bases between. Germline CDR1 LNHDA, CDR2 SQIVND (reference sequence). DNA for the CDR3: TGTGCCAGTAGTATTCCAGGCCTACCAGGCAATCAGCCCCAGCATTTT. It specifies CASSIPGLPGNQPQHF.

The V and J genes are TRBV12-3 or TRBV12-4 and TRBJ2-1; the match to TRBD2 covers 8 bases. The CDR3 covers 13 residues. After removal of 8 bases from V and 4 bases from J, the junction contained 4 bases not matched to a gene. The CDR3, as DNA: TGTGCCAGCGGAGCGGGAGTATACAATGAGCAGTTCTTC. Translated: CASGAGVYNEQFF.

The rearrangement links TRBV25-1 to TRBJ2-3, with D possibly matching TRBD1 (6 bases). V lost 4 bases and J lost 8, with 25 bases in between. The germline V gene encodes CDR1 MGHDK and CDR2 SYGVNS. CDR3 length equals 17 residues. The DNA for the CDR3 is TGTGCCAGCAGTGTTGGTTTGGGACAAGGCCCCTGGGGTACGCAGTATTTT. Its protein product is CASSVGLGQGPWGTQYF.

The chain recombines TRBV2 with TRBJ2-1; D perhaps matches TRBD1 (5 bases). V was shortened by 3 bases and J by 0 bases, with 9 bases between the two germline ends. CDR3 length: 15 amino acids. Germline CDR1 is SNHLY and CDR2 is FYNNEI. The CDR3 DNA sequence: TGTGCCAGCAGTGACCCAGGGAACTCCTACAATGAGCAGTTCTTC. Encoded protein: CASSDPGNSYNEQFF.

A few counts support this clone. The chain joins TRBV5-1 to TRBJ2-3, with 10 nucleotides matching TRBD2. The CDR3 is made up of 15 amino acids. With V trimmed by 0 bases and J by 5 bases, 3 bases remained unmatched. Germline values: CDR1 SGHRS, CDR2 YFSETQ. CDR3 in amino acids: CASSLAASGRDTQYF. CDR3 DNA sequence: TGCGCCAGCAGCTTGGCGGCTAGCGGGAGAGATACGCAGTATTTT.

This chain links TRBV19 with TRBJ2-7, with a tentative D call TRBD2 (7 bases). This CDR3 contains 11 residues. CDR1 LNHDA and CDR2 SQIVND come from the germline V gene (reference sequence). The V gene lost 11 bases and the J gene lost 2 bases, with 10 bases spanning the gap. The CDR3 DNA follows: TGTGCCGGGGGGGGGCCCTACGAGCAGTACTTC. It codes for CAGGGPYEQYF.

The chain has TRBV5-6 and TRBJ1-4; the D gene is possibly TRBD1 (5 bases). V lost 3 bases, J lost 0 bases, and 15 bases lay in between. Germline V gene lookup returns CDR1 SGHDT and CDR2 YYEEEE. CDR3 length: 17 residues. The CDR3 protein is CASSSISGSATNEKLFF. Written as DNA, the CDR3 is TGTGCCAGCAGCTCGATTTCAGGGTCTGCAACTAATGAAAAACTGTTTTTT.

The chain has TRBV28 and TRBJ1-5; TRBD1 matches 9 bases. V lost 3 bases and J lost 0; bases outside the gene matches: 6. Germline V gene lookup returns CDR1 MDHEN and CDR2 SYDVKM. The CDR3 spans 17 residues. Written as DNA, the CDR3 is TGTGCCAGCAGTTTTCTCGGGACAGGGAATAGCAATCAGCCCCAGCATTTT. It is translated as CASSFLGTGNSNQPQHF.

V is TRBV28 and J is TRBJ1-1; no reliable D call. Germline CDR1 MDHEN, CDR2 SYDVKM. Trimming stripped 8 bases from V and 4 bases from J, with 11 bases between. This CDR3 is 12 amino acids long. The CDR3 sequence is CASGGVGTEAFF. CDR3 bases: TGTGCCAGCGGCGGGGTGGGCACTGAAGCTTTCTTT.

The chain recombines TRBV30 with TRBJ2-5; D might be TRBD2 (6 bases). Trimming removed 5 bases from V and 3 bases from J, with 7 bases in between. CDR1 is GTSNPN and CDR2 is SVGIG in the germline V gene (reference sequence). The CDR3 runs to 11 residues. This CDR3 is CAWGTEETQYF. CDR3 sequence (DNA): TGTGCCTGGGGGACTGAAGAGACCCAGTACTTC.